This T cell receptor beta chain was retrieved from a study of T cells in Graves' hyperthyroidism and ophthalmopathy. Background on the study: Upon initial diagnosis and before any treatment, peripheral blood was collected.

Researchers took RNA transcripts and amplified the TCR beta CDR3 regions from them. An initial round of RT-PCR targeting the TCR CDR3 relied on the HTBI primer set. Using its own MiXCR run on the multiplex PCR reads, TCRdb lists one record per CDR3 protein. The sample has about 590,000 distinct CDR3 sequences; around a sixth are singletons. V was clipped by 0 bases and J by 3 bases, with 15 bases between them. The CDR3 spans 17 residues. Germline CDR1 and CDR2: MNHEY and SVGEGT. This receptor was taken from a woman under 40 with Graves' hyperthyroidism. V usage is TRBV6-2 or TRBV6-3 and J usage is TRBJ2-1, with D unclear. Material: blood. The CDR3 reads CASSYSRTRGVYNEQFF. In DNA form, the CDR3 reads TGTGCCAGCAGTTACTCGCGGACCCGAGGAGTCTACAATGAGCAGTTCTTC.